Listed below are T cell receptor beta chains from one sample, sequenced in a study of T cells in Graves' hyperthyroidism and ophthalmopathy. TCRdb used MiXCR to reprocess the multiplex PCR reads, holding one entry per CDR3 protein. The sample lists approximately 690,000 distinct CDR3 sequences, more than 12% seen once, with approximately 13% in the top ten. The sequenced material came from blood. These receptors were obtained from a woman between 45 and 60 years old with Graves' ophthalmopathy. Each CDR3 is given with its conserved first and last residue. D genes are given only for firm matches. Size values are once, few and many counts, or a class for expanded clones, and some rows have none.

CDR3aa: CASREQGKQNYGYTF; CDR3nt: TGTGCCAGCAGAGAGCAGGGGAAGCAAAACTATGGCTACACCTTC; v_gene: TRBV6-1; j_gene: TRBJ1-2; d_gene: NA; abundance: many
CDR3aa: CASSLSSGAGVQQYF; CDR3nt: TGTGCCAGCAGCTTATCTAGCGGGGCGGGGGTACAGCAGTACTTC; v_gene: TRBV7-6; j_gene: TRBJ2-7; d_gene: TRBD2; abundance: many
CDR3aa: CASSERDRNYYGYTF; CDR3nt: TGTGCCAGCAGCGAACGGGACAGAAATTACTATGGCTACACCTTC; v_gene: TRBV7-2; j_gene: TRBJ1-2; d_gene: TRBD1; abundance: many
CDR3aa: CSASPGSGRGETQYF; CDR3nt: TGCAGTGCTAGTCCGGGGAGCGGGAGAGGGGAGACCCAGTACTTC; v_gene: TRBV20-1; j_gene: TRBJ2-5; d_gene: TRBD2; abundance: many
CDR3aa: CASNTIPTDTQYF; CDR3nt: TGTGCCAGCAATACGATCCCCACAGATACGCAGTATTTT; v_gene: TRBV6-2/TRBV6-3; j_gene: TRBJ2-3; d_gene: NA; abundance: NA
CDR3aa: CASSERARRETQYF; CDR3nt: TGTGCCAGCAGTGAACGGGCGCGACGAGAGACCCAGTACTTC; v_gene: TRBV6-1; j_gene: TRBJ2-5; d_gene: NA; abundance: many
CDR3aa: CASSPLTHSGANALTF; CDR3nt: TGTGCCAGCAGTCCCCTGACACACTCTGGGGCCAACGCCCTGACTTTC; v_gene: TRBV12-3/TRBV12-4; j_gene: TRBJ2-6; d_gene: NA; abundance: NA
CDR3aa: CSVEGQGADGNTIYF; CDR3nt: TGCAGCGTTGAAGGGCAGGGGGCAGATGGAAACACCATATATTTT; v_gene: TRBV29-1; j_gene: TRBJ1-3; d_gene: TRBD1; abundance: NA
CDR3aa: CSVEKWVEQGYTEAFF; CDR3nt: TGCAGCGTTGAAAAGTGGGTGGAACAGGGATACACTGAAGCTTTCTTT; v_gene: TRBV29-1; j_gene: TRBJ1-1; d_gene: NA; abundance: few
CDR3aa: CASLRDRGLDQPQHF; CDR3nt: TGTGCCAGTCTCCGGGACAGGGGCCTTGATCAGCCCCAGCATTTT; v_gene: TRBV2; j_gene: TRBJ1-5; d_gene: TRBD1; abundance: many
CDR3aa: CASSPLRKREKSAEQFF; CDR3nt: TGTGCCAGCAGTCCACTTCGTAAGCGGGAGAAAAGTGCTGAGCAGTTCTTC; v_gene: TRBV28; j_gene: TRBJ2-1; d_gene: TRBD2; abundance: many
CDR3aa: CASSEARGLVDIQYF; CDR3nt: TGTGCCAGCAGTGAGGCTAGGGGGCTCGTAGACATTCAGTACTTC; v_gene: TRBV25-1; j_gene: TRBJ2-4; d_gene: TRBD1; abundance: NA
CDR3aa: CASSLCIYQGIRGMNTEAFF; CDR3nt: TGTGCCAGCAGTTTATGCATATACCAGGGGATTCGGGGCATGAACACTGAAGCTTTCTTT; v_gene: TRBV28; j_gene: TRBJ1-1; d_gene: NA; abundance: NA
CDR3aa: CSVTATRDSTYEQYF; CDR3nt: TGCAGTGTTACGGCCACAAGGGACAGCACCTACGAGCAGTACTTC; v_gene: TRBV20-1; j_gene: TRBJ2-7; d_gene: TRBD1; abundance: many
CDR3aa: CACSQDRVTEAFF; CDR3nt: TGTGCCTGCAGCCAAGATCGGGTTACTGAAGCTTTCTTT; v_gene: TRBV14; j_gene: TRBJ1-1; d_gene: NA; abundance: NA
CDR3aa: CASSLPDATDTQYF; CDR3nt: TGTGCCAGCAGTTTACCCGACGCCACAGATACGCAGTATTTT; v_gene: TRBV12-3/TRBV12-4; j_gene: TRBJ2-3; d_gene: NA; abundance: many
CDR3aa: CASTLAGRDRDGYTF; CDR3nt: TGTGCCAGCACCCTTGCGGGCCGGGACAGGGATGGCTACACCTTC; v_gene: TRBV6-2/TRBV6-3; j_gene: TRBJ1-2; d_gene: TRBD1; abundance: few
CDR3aa: CASSARRTSGRNQETQYF; CDR3nt: TGTGCCAGCAGTGCCCGTAGGACTAGCGGGAGAAACCAAGAGACCCAGTACTTC; v_gene: TRBV12-3/TRBV12-4; j_gene: TRBJ2-5; d_gene: TRBD2; abundance: many
CDR3aa: CASSLVGGLSYEQYF; CDR3nt: TGTGCCAGCAGCTTAGTGGGGGGGCTCTCCTACGAGCAGTACTTC; v_gene: TRBV7-2; j_gene: TRBJ2-7; d_gene: NA; abundance: many
CDR3aa: CAISESQEWAYEQYF; CDR3nt: TGTGCCATCAGTGAGTCACAGGAGTGGGCCTACGAGCAGTACTTC; v_gene: TRBV10-3; j_gene: TRBJ2-7; d_gene: NA; abundance: NA